Listed below are T cell receptor beta chains from one sample, sequenced in a study of cytomegalovirus exposure and HLA in healthy donors. Using immunoSEQ multiplex PCR, the repertoire was profiled, and TCRdb retains in-frame clones only, with some absent. The sample consists of 30,000 to 35,000 clones, 75% to 85% of them appearing once. The sample comprised PBMCs. The receptor set was obtained from a woman between 18 and 30 years old in good health and CMV-seronegative. Both conserved end residues are part of each CDR3.

V gene: TRBV18
CDR3 length: 14
CDR3 protein: CASSPASGTDTQYF

V gene: TRBV25-1
CDR3 length: 14
CDR3 protein: CASTKAGGGEKLFF

V gene: TRBV7-2
CDR3 length: 14
CDR3 protein: CASSLQGDSYEQYF

V gene: TRBV28
CDR3 length: 15
CDR3 protein: CASSSGGTGGLGAFF

V gene: TRBV6-1
CDR3 length: 15
CDR3 protein: CASSDLTGPPYEQYF

V gene: TRBV2
CDR3 length: 18
CDR3 protein: CASSEFVGRGLAAREQYF

V gene: TRBV4-1
CDR3 length: 16
CDR3 protein: CASSQDPGMSNQPQHF

V gene: TRBV7-9
CDR3 length: 15
CDR3 protein: CASSPGTSGTDTQYF

V gene: TRBV27
CDR3 length: 14
CDR3 protein: CASSPQGPNYGYTF

V gene: TRBV28
CDR3 length: 13
CDR3 protein: CASSPSYLETQYF

V gene: TRBV19
CDR3 length: 11
CDR3 protein: CASKYEEGYTF

V gene: TRBV28
CDR3 length: 14
CDR3 protein: CASSALGQPETQYF

V gene: TRBV30
CDR3 length: 17
CDR3 protein: CAWSDPQGGIRGQPQNF

V gene: TRBV4-3
CDR3 length: 15
CDR3 protein: CASSQGAQESYEQYF

V gene: TRBV6-5
CDR3 length: 15
CDR3 protein: CASKSDSFSGNTIYF

V gene: TRBV4-1
CDR3 length: 18
CDR3 protein: CASSQGFGPATSTDTQYF